The clone carrying this TCR beta chain was counted many times. As yet, its antigen is unknown. With 10 bases clipped from V and 5 bases from J, the junction kept 10 bases outside the gene matches. This CDR3 spans 14 amino acids. Time point: newly diagnosed GD, antithyroid drugs for less than 3 months. Extracted PBMC RNA gave rise to the TCR library. The TCR beta library used iRepertoire HTBI primers with Arm-PCR amplification of CDR3. Each CDR3 protein gets one entry after TCRdb re-called the multiplex PCR reads with MiXCR. The sample yields hundreds of thousands of distinct CDR3 sequences, 16% seen once. The entry originates in a study of regulatory T cells in long-lasting Graves disease. Whole-study results and caveats: Only a small sample size was used, which may have cut accuracy.

The same specimen was also included in a second study, on T cells in Graves' hyperthyroidism and ophthalmopathy.

The specimen was peripheral blood mononuclear cells (PBMCs), collected at new diagnosis, from a patient treated with antithyroid drugs. V is TRBV12-3 or TRBV12-4 and J is TRBJ2-3; 9 bases agree with TRBD2. The source is a man aged 35-49 years with Graves disease. The CDR3 DNA reads as TGTGCCATCTCAAGCGGGGGGCGTGGAGATACGCAGTATTTT. Amino acids: CAISSGGRGDTQYF.